The 19 T cell receptor beta chains listed next were all sequenced from one sample in a study of blood T cells in healthy people across ages. Sample-barcoded 5' priming and a J-beta primer mix drove a second PCR of roughly 7 to 11 cycles. A single record per CDR3 protein comes from TCRdb applying MiXCR to the 5' RACE reads. The sample lists about 1.8 million distinct CDR3 sequences, around half occurring once. The sequencing sample was made of blood. These receptor sequences come from a woman between 40 and 50 years old in good health.

The rearrangement links TRBV27 to TRBJ2-5, with 13 nucleotides matching TRBD2. The end of the DNA aligns better with TRBJ2-7, so the J call may be wrong. The CDR3 length is 18 residues. The germline V gene encodes CDR1 MNHEY and CDR2 SMNVEV (reference sequence). The CDR3 DNA reads TGTGCCAGCAGTTTATACAGCGGAACTAGCGGGGGGGCTTCCGAGCAGTACTTC. Translated, it gives CASSLYSGTSGGASEQYF.

This clonotype was observed a handful of times. The chain carries TRBV29-1 and TRBJ1-2; D is ambiguous. The CDR3 extends over 12 amino acids. Germline CDR1 and CDR2: SQVTM and ANQGSEA. The V gene lost 0 bases and the J gene lost 8 bases, with 10 bases spanning the gap. The CDR3, as DNA: TGCAGCGTTGAAGATCCGGGTGAGGGCTACACCTTC. Translation gives CSVEDPGEGYTF.

V gene TRBV10-3 combines with J gene TRBJ2-1, with TRBD2 identical over 8 bases. The V gene end was trimmed by 2 bases and the J gene end by 4 bases; junction bases not matched to a gene: 10. This CDR3 comprises 17 residues. From germline, CDR1 is ENHRY and CDR2 SYGVKD. The CDR3 protein is CAISEAVFRGGYNEQFF. The CDR3 nucleotides read TGTGCCATCAGTGAGGCGGTCTTCCGGGGGGGGTACAATGAGCAGTTCTTC.

The chain recombines TRBV6-5 with TRBJ1-6, with unresolved D. V gave up 2 bases and J gave up 9 bases, with 17 bases separating them. This CDR3 spans 16 amino acids. Germline values: CDR1 MNHEY, CDR2 SVGAGI. DNA of the CDR3: TGTGCCAGCAGTTACGGTGAACTCGAATGGGGTTCACCCCTCCACTTT. This translates into CASSYGELEWGSPLHF.

The chain recombines TRBV7-8 with TRBJ2-1, with 9 positions matching TRBD1. The CDR3 covers 14 residues. The germline CDR1 and CDR2 sequences are SGHVS and FQNEAQ. Germline trimming cut 5 bases from V and 6 bases from J; bases unmatched to any gene: 5. The CDR3 reads CASSPQGASNEQFF. The CDR3 nucleotides read TGTGCCAGCAGCCCACAGGGGGCATCCAATGAGCAGTTCTTC.

This clonotype came up a few times. The rearrangement uses TRBV7-9 and TRBJ2-4, with TRBD1 matching over 9 bases. The CDR3 contains 17 residues. Germline values: CDR1 SEHNR, CDR2 FQNEAQ (reference sequence). Trimming at V came to 5 bases and at J to 1 base, leaving 9 bases not matched to a gene. The DNA of the CDR3 is TGTGCCAGCAGCCCCGACGGAGGGACAGGGGCCAAAAACATTCAGTACTTC. Its protein product is CASSPDGGTGAKNIQYF.

This chain joins TRBV7-2 and TRBJ1-5, with TRBD1 identical over 7 bases. CDR1 and CDR2 from the germline V gene are SGHTA and FQGNSA. The CDR3 spans 14 residues. Trimming removed 6 bases from V and 7 bases from J; junction bases left unmatched: 9. The CDR3, as DNA: TGTGCCAGCAGGGCAACAGGGGTCGGACAGCCCCAGCATTTT. Its translation is CASRATGVGQPQHF.

This clonotype has a handful of counts. The chain links TRBV7-2 to TRBJ2-3; D might be TRBD2 (6 bases). This CDR3 has 17 residues. The germline gives CDR1 SGHTA, CDR2 FQGNSA. Trimming left V 3 bases short and J 0 bases short, with 16 bases between. The chain's CDR3 is CASSLDPLATSTDTQYF. Written as DNA, the CDR3 is TGTGCCAGCAGCTTGGACCCCCTAGCGACTAGCACAGATACGCAGTATTTT.

Regarding this clonotype: The junction does not match germline at one end; this may be a read error. The V gene is TRBV4-3, the J gene TRBJ2-5; no clear D gene. CDR3 length: 12 residues. Germline values: CDR1 LGHNA, CDR2 YSLEER. CDR3 in DNA: TGCGCCAGCAACCAAGATCGCGAGACCCAGTACTTC. Its translation is CASNQDRETQYF.

This clonotype was seen a few times. The chain combines TRBV27 with TRBJ1-4; 11 bases align to TRBD1. Losses at the gene ends were 2 bases for V and 4 bases for J; bases not matched to a gene: 3. CDR1 is MNHEY and CDR2 is SMNVEV in the germline V gene (reference sequence). The CDR3 contains 16 residues. CDR3 region: CASSLGQGAFNEKLFF. As DNA, the CDR3 is TGTGCCAGCAGTTTAGGACAGGGGGCCTTTAATGAAAAACTGTTTTTT. Full variable domain (outside the CDR3, taken from reference TRBV27 and TRBJ1-4): EAQVTQNPRYLITVTGKKLTVTCSQNMNHEYMSWYRQDPGLGLRQIYYSMNVEVTDKGDVPEGYKVSRKEKRNFPLILESPSPNQTSLYFCASSLGQGAFNEKLFFGSGTQLSVL.

This clonotype was recorded at least ten times. V and J are TRBV5-1 and TRBJ2-3; D possibly corresponds to TRBD2 (6 bases). V lost 6 bases to trimming and J lost 2 bases, with 16 bases between them. Germline V gene data show CDR1 as SGHRS and CDR2 as YFSETQ. The CDR3 covers 15 residues. The CDR3 DNA reads TGCGCCAGCAAGGAGGGGTTGGGTTTCACAGATACGCAGTATTTT. Translation: CASKEGLGFTDTQYF. Complete variable domain (other parts from reference TRBV5-1 and TRBJ2-3): KAGVTQTPRYLIKTRGQQVTLSCSPISGHRSVSWYQQTPGQGLQFLFEYFSETQRNKGNFPGRFSGRQFSNSRSEMNVSTLELGDSALYLCASKEGLGFTDTQYFGPGTRLTVL.

The chain combines TRBV11-3 with TRBJ2-3; the match to TRBD2 covers 7 bases. Germline values: CDR1 SGHNT, CDR2 YENEEA. V was pared by 2 bases and J by 3 bases, with 8 bases of the junction left unmatched. The CDR3 covers 16 residues. The CDR3 reads CASSLRPSGRTDTQYF. The DNA for the CDR3 is TGTGCCAGCAGCTTACGGCCTAGCGGACGTACAGATACGCAGTATTTT.

The V gene is TRBV5-1, the J gene TRBJ2-1; D is unclear. The germline V gene has CDR1 SGHRS and CDR2 YFSETQ. V was pared by 4 bases and J by 6 bases, with 14 bases between. The CDR3 contains 14 residues. CDR3 sequence reads: CASSLAPLTNEQFF. The CDR3 region has the DNA TGCGCCAGCAGCCTCGCCCCCCTCACCAATGAGCAGTTCTTC.

The V and J genes are TRBV27 and TRBJ2-3; a weak D match, TRBD2 (6 bases). Per the germline V gene, CDR1 is MNHEY and CDR2 is SMNVEV (reference sequence). V was trimmed by 3 bases and J by 0 bases, leaving 19 bases between them. The CDR3 has 18 residues. DNA of the CDR3: TGTGCCAGCAGTTTGGTGACGCCCGGGGGTTCTAGCACAGATACGCAGTATTTT. Translated: CASSLVTPGGSSTDTQYF.

Comments on this clonotype: A junction end diverges from the germline sequence, so it may reflect a read error. The chain recombines TRBV20-1 with TRBJ1-6; D remains ambiguous. This CDR3 spans 13 amino acids. Germline V lookup: CDR1 DFQATT, CDR2 SNEGSKA (reference sequence). The CDR3 reads CSAEDLGNSPFHF. CDR3 nucleotides: TGCAGTGCTGAGGACCTCGGTAATTCACCCTTCCACTTT.

This chain joins TRBV5-1 and TRBJ2-1; 12 bases map to TRBD2. The CDR3 is 16 residues long. With 1 base clipped from V and 3 bases from J, the junction kept 2 bases outside the gene matches. CDR1 and CDR2 (germline): SGHRS, YFSETQ. CDR3 region: CASSLTSGGNYNEQFF. The CDR3 DNA reads TGCGCCAGCAGCTTGACTAGCGGGGGGAACTACAATGAGCAGTTCTTC.

The V call is TRBV3-1, the J call TRBJ1-1; D is ambiguous. Germline loops: CDR1 LGHDT, CDR2 YNNKEL (reference sequence). This CDR3 is built from 12 residues. The V end was cut by 1 base, the J end by 7 bases, with 7 bases between. The CDR3 sequence: CASSQVKSEAFF. The CDR3 coding sequence is TGTGCCAGCAGCCAAGTTAAAAGTGAAGCTTTCTTT.

The chain recombines TRBV4-2 with TRBJ1-2; weak D call: TRBD1 (5 bases). V lost 3 bases and J 0 bases, leaving 17 bases between the germline ends. In germline, CDR1 is LGHNA, CDR2 YNFKEQ. This CDR3 spans 17 amino acids. This chain's CDR3 is CASSQVPPQVANYGYTF. The DNA for the CDR3 is TGTGCCAGCAGCCAGGTCCCCCCACAGGTAGCTAACTATGGCTACACCTTC.

The chain combines TRBV5-1 with TRBJ2-5; D possibly corresponds to TRBD2 (6 bases). The CDR3 is 14 residues long. The germline V and J ends were trimmed by 4 bases and 5 bases, with 15 bases remaining between them. From germline, CDR1 is SGHRS and CDR2 YFSETQ. For the CDR3, the DNA is TGCGCCAGCAGCGACAGAACTGGAGGGGAGACCCAGTACTTC. Translation gives CASSDRTGGETQYF.